This note documents a single T cell receptor beta chain sequence. Its antigen is unidentified. Repertoires were generated with immunoSEQ multiplex PCR, while TCRdb's copy carries only in-frame clones and drops some. The sample lists more than 20,000 clones, nearly 80% occurring once. The source of the sample is a study of T cell clones after liver transplantation. Points from the study as a whole: Post-transplant time points were not standardized, so conclusions are preliminary.

Trimming stripped 1 base from V and 6 bases from J, with 10 bases between. The germline gives CDR1 MNHEY, CDR2 SMNVEV (reference sequence). The CDR3 contains 14 residues. This receptor was taken from a human patient who received a liver transplant. A share of the T cells may be of graft donor origin. The sample here was CD8+ T cells from blood, taken more than 52 months after liver transplant. This chain joins TRBV27 and TRBJ1-5, with a possible D match to TRBD1 (5 bases). CDR3 residues: CASSLFGGSQPQHF. Written as DNA, the CDR3 is TGTGCCAGCAGTTTATTTGGGGGTTCTCAGCCCCAGCATTTT.